Listed here are 14 T cell receptor beta chains from one sample, sequenced in a study of response to subunit inactivated influenza vaccine. TCRdb analysed the RT-PCR reads with MiXCR anew, one entry per CDR3 protein. Of fewer than 700,000 distinct CDR3 sequences detected, approximately 12% appear once; the ten largest clones hold around 14%. Material: PBMCs from blood, obtained about 6 weeks after vaccination. The source is a man between 50 and 59 years old who received an inactivated influenza vaccine.

The V call is TRBV5-1, the J call TRBJ1-1, with 10 positions matching TRBD1. V shed 4 bases and J 6 bases; nucleotides not matched to a gene: 6. The CDR3 has 14 amino acids. Germline V gene sequence: CDR1 SGHRS, CDR2 YFSETQ. In nucleotides, the CDR3 is TGCGCCAGCAGCCCCCGGACAGGGGGATCTGAAGCTTTCTTT. It translates to CASSPRTGGSEAFF.

The sample holds many counts of this clonotype. The rearrangement joins TRBV4-3 to TRBJ2-3; no clear D. Trimming cost V 3 bases and J 8 bases, with 12 bases left between them. The CDR3 spans 13 residues. Germline V lookup: CDR1 LGHNA, CDR2 YSLEER. DNA of the CDR3: TGCGCCAGCAGCCACGGACCCACGGGTACGCAGTATTTT. Its protein is CASSHGPTGTQYF.

This clonotype was counted at least ten times. The CDR3 loop reads CASSPGTSVDTQYF. The CDR3 DNA is TGCGCCAGCAGCCCCGGGACGTCTGTGGATACGCAGTATTTT. This chain uses TRBV5-1 with TRBJ2-3; D might be TRBD1 or TRBD2, each matching 5 bases. Germline loops: CDR1 SGHRS, CDR2 YFSETQ. V was trimmed by 4 bases and J by 6 bases, leaving 15 bases between them. The length of the CDR3 is 14 residues.

The sample holds a few counts of this clonotype. This chain joins TRBV7-3 and TRBJ2-1; the match to TRBD2 covers 10 bases. Germline V gene sequence: CDR1 SGHTA, CDR2 FQGTGA. CDR3 length: 15 amino acids. The ends lost 1 base at V and 7 bases at J; junction bases unmatched: 4. CDR3 sequence (DNA): TGTGCCAGCAGCTTAAATAGCGGGGGGACGAATGAGCAGTTCTTC. Protein: CASSLNSGGTNEQFF.

This clonotype was recorded a few times. V gene TRBV2 combines with J gene TRBJ1-5; 8 bases map to TRBD1. Germline trimming cut 3 bases from V and 4 bases from J; bases unmatched to any gene: 5. CDR1 is SNHLY, CDR2 FYNNEI, per germline. This CDR3 spans 15 amino acids. The CDR3 is CASSELTGDNQPQHF. As DNA, the CDR3 is TGTGCCAGCAGTGAGTTGACAGGGGATAATCAGCCCCAGCATTTT.

This clonotype was counted only a few times. This chain uses TRBV20-1 with TRBJ2-5; D possibly corresponds to TRBD1 (5 bases). The V end was cut by 5 bases, the J end by 4 bases, with 17 bases between. The CDR3 loop spans 14 amino acids. Germline V CDR1 and CDR2: DFQATT, SNEGSKA (reference sequence). The CDR3: CSASREGSVETQYF. DNA of the CDR3: TGCAGTGCTTCCAGGGAAGGTTCGGTAGAGACCCAGTACTTC.

The V call is TRBV28, the J call TRBJ2-5, with 7 bases fitting TRBD1. The CDR3 runs to 15 residues. With 4 bases clipped from V and 3 bases from J, the junction kept 8 bases outside the gene matches. Germline V gene lookup returns CDR1 MDHEN and CDR2 SYDVKM. CDR3 loop: CASSSDRAAEETQYF. The CDR3 nucleotides read TGTGCCAGCAGTTCCGACAGGGCCGCGGAAGAGACCCAGTACTTC.

This rearrangement joins TRBV20-1 to TRBJ1-5; D is unresolved. V lost 0 bases and J lost 7, with 16 bases in between. CDR1 DFQATT and CDR2 SNEGSKA come from the germline V gene (reference sequence). The CDR3 totals 15 residues. CDR3 coding DNA: TGCAGTGCTAGAGATCGAGGCAGGACTGGCCAGCCCCAGCATTTT. Amino acid sequence: CSARDRGRTGQPQHF.

This clonotype was counted at least ten times. The rearrangement links TRBV7-2 to TRBJ2-7; 8 bases fit TRBD1. The trim removed 3 bases at V and 2 bases at J, leaving 3 bases unmatched. CDR1 and CDR2 (germline): SGHTA, FQGNSA. CDR3 length equals 14 residues. The CDR3 here is CASSFRQGTYEQYF. In nucleotides, the CDR3 is TGTGCCAGCAGCTTCAGACAGGGGACCTACGAGCAGTACTTC.

This chain uses TRBV20-1 with TRBJ1-5; possible D gene TRBD1, 5 bases. The V gene's germline CDR1 is DFQATT and CDR2 SNEGSKA (reference sequence). The germline V and J ends were trimmed by 6 bases and 4 bases, with 22 bases remaining between them. The length of the CDR3 is 16 residues. The CDR3 DNA reads TGCAGTGCGGACTCCCGCCGCTTCGCAGGGAATCAGCCCCAGCATTTT. It encodes CSADSRRFAGNQPQHF.

A few counts support this clonotype. The V call is TRBV5-5, the J call TRBJ2-5; D gene ambiguous. The CDR3 spans 16 residues. V lost 0 bases and J lost 4, with 16 bases in between. Germline V gives CDR1 SGHKS, CDR2 YYEKEE (reference sequence). The CDR3 sequence is CASSLVPGGPGETQYF. DNA for the CDR3: TGTGCCAGCAGCTTGGTTCCTGGTGGCCCCGGAGAGACCCAGTACTTC.

The V gene is TRBV5-1, the J gene TRBJ2-2; the D gene is possibly TRBD2 (6 bases). V was trimmed by 1 base and J by 3 bases, leaving 13 bases between them. The CDR3 consists of 16 residues. Per the germline V gene, CDR1 is SGHRS and CDR2 is YFSETQ. In nucleotides, the CDR3 is TGCGCCAGCAGCTTGAGGTGGGAGGTCGACACCGGGGAGCTGTTTTTT. It translates to CASSLRWEVDTGELFF.

The rearrangement links TRBV7-2 to TRBJ1-4; no definite D call. Per germline, CDR1 SGHTA and CDR2 FQGNSA. The CDR3 totals 14 residues. V lost 5 bases to trimming and J lost 6 bases, with 13 bases between them. The CDR3 sequence: CASSPTRAYEKLFF. The CDR3 DNA follows: TGTGCCAGCAGCCCGACCAGAGCTTATGAAAAACTGTTTTTT.

The V and J genes are TRBV21-1 and TRBJ1-2; the tabulated D call, TRBD1, remains unverified against the DNA. TRBV21-1 has pseudogene status. The CDR3 has 17 amino acids. For the CDR3, the DNA is TGTGCCAGCAGCAAAGGGGAAGACAGGGGGCGTTATTATGGCTACACCTTC. It encodes CASSKGEDRGRYYGYTF.